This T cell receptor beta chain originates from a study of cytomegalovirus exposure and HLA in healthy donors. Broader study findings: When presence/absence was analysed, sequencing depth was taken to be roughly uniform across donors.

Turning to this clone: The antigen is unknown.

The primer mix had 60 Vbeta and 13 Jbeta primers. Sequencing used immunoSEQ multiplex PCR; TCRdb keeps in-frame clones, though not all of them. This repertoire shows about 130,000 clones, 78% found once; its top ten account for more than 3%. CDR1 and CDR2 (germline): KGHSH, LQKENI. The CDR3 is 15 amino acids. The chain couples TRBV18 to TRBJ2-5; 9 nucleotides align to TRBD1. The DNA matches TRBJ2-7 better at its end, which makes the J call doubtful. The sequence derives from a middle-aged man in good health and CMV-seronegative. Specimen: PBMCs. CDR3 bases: TGTGCCAGCTCACCACCGGGGACAGGGTCCTACGAGCAGTACTTC. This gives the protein CASSPPGTGSYEQYF.